This T cell receptor (beta chain) originates from a study of CD8 T cells in Susac syndrome. The T cells that were sequenced for TCR beta were CD8+ and CD4+ cells from blood. Negative isolation was used for CD8+ and CD4+ T cells and FACS enrichment for TEMRA cells. Reverse transcription used 0.5 to 1 ug RNA and random hexamers. TCRdb fed the immunoSEQ multiplex PCR reads into MiXCR, producing one record per CDR3 protein. The sample has a few hundred thousand distinct CDR3 sequences, nearly 97% seen once; the top ten hold about 0.091%. Sequenced: CD4+ T cells from PBMCs. The clonotype was recovered from a human donor with multiple sclerosis.

The CDR3 DNA reads as TGCAGTGCTACAGGGCCTACCGGTGAGGGGTTGACCCAGTACTTC. Protein sequence: CSATGPTGEGLTQYF. The chain uses TRBV20-1 and TRBJ2-5, with D perhaps assigned TRBD1 or TRBD2 (5 bases each). The germline V gene has CDR1 DFQATT and CDR2 SNEGSKA (reference sequence). There are 15 residues in the CDR3. Trimming pared 4 bases from V and 7 bases from J, leaving 22 bases between.